The 7 T cell receptor beta chains below come from one sample, sequenced in a study of T cells in Graves' hyperthyroidism and ophthalmopathy. Amplified TCR beta CDR3 regions derived from RNA transcripts. During a first-round RT-PCR of the TCR CDR3, the HTBI primer set was used. TCRdb re-analysed the multiplex PCR reads in MiXCR, keeping a single row per CDR3 protein. The sample lists under 450,000 distinct CDR3 sequences, roughly 12% occurring once. The sequenced material came from blood. These receptors originate from a man younger than 40 with Graves' hyperthyroidism that later progressed to Graves' ophthalmopathy.

The V and J genes are TRBV19 and TRBJ1-2; D not certain. Per germline, CDR1 LNHDA and CDR2 SQIVND (reference sequence). The CDR3 loop spans 16 amino acids. V was shortened by 7 bases and J by 0 bases, with 18 bases between the two germline ends. The CDR3 protein is CASNSIGSLSNYGYTF. In DNA, the CDR3 is TGTGCCAGTAACTCAATCGGGTCACTTTCTAACTATGGCTACACCTTC.

The chain uses TRBV4-1 and TRBJ1-6; no reliable D call. The CDR3 is 12 residues long. V lost 1 base, J lost 8 bases, and 3 bases lay in between. Germline CDR1 is MGHRA and CDR2 is YSYEKL. CDR3: CASSQVDSPLHF. DNA of the CDR3: TGCGCCAGCAGCCAAGTCGATTCACCCCTCCACTTT.

The sample holds a few counts of this clonotype. This chain links TRBV10-3 with TRBJ2-1; TRBD1 matches 7 bases. This CDR3 has 13 residues. The germline CDR1 and CDR2 sequences are ENHRY and SYGVKD. CDR3 in DNA: TGTGCTCTCGGCGAGGGGGCCAGGGATGAGCAGTTCTTC. Its translation is CALGEGARDEQFF.

In its sample, this clonotype was seen a few times. V and J are TRBV5-1 and TRBJ2-2; 10 nucleotides agree with TRBD1. CDR1 and CDR2 (germline): SGHRS, YFSETQ. Losses at the gene ends were 0 bases for V and 4 bases for J; bases not matched to a gene: 3. This CDR3 region has 16 residues. This chain's CDR3 is CASSLDGQGGTGELFF. CDR3 DNA sequence: TGCGCCAGCAGCTTGGATGGACAGGGGGGCACCGGGGAGCTGTTTTTT.

This clonotype was detected a few times. The CDR3 nucleotides are TGTGCCAGCAGCCCGACAGCCGAAGATTCACCCCTCCACTTT. It yields the protein CASSPTAEDSPLHF. The chain links TRBV5-4 to TRBJ1-6; maybe TRBD1 (5 bases). V was pared by 4 bases and J by 8 bases, with 13 bases between. The germline V gene has CDR1 SGHNT and CDR2 YYREEE (reference sequence). This CDR3 has 14 amino acids.

This clonotype appeared many times. The CDR3 DNA reads as TGCAGTGCGAGCGGGGGGGGACGCTCCTACAATGAGCAGTTCTTC. Translating gives CSASGGGRSYNEQFF. The V call is TRBV20-1, the J call TRBJ2-1, with 10 bases that match TRBD2. This CDR3 has 15 amino acids. Losses at the gene ends were 6 bases for V and 0 bases for J; bases not matched to a gene: 5. CDR1 and CDR2 from the germline V gene are DFQATT and SNEGSKA (reference sequence).

CDR3 in amino acids: CSASQGGLNQPQHF. CDR3 coding DNA: TGCAGTGCTAGCCAAGGGGGACTCAATCAGCCCCAGCATTTT. The rearrangement uses TRBV20-1 and TRBJ1-5, with D possibly matching TRBD1 (6 bases). The V end lost 3 bases, the J end lost 3 bases, and 12 bases lay between the germline ends. Per germline, CDR1 DFQATT and CDR2 SNEGSKA (reference sequence). The CDR3 loop spans 14 amino acids.